This entry features one TCR beta chain sequence. Looked up from germline, CDR1 is SGHAT and CDR2 is FQDESV (reference sequence). The CDR3 contains 13 residues. With V trimmed by 4 bases and J by 7 bases, 5 bases remained unmatched. The cohort comprised adults aged roughly 18 to 100 years residing in 20 to 25 US areas. Assignment of participants to cohorts was predicated upon participant-reported clinical history. Produced via immunoSEQ multiplex PCR; TCRdb's table is partial and in-frame only. The sample consists of some 270,000 clones, 89% of them appearing once. The data originate from a study of blood T cell repertoires in COVID-19. As for the study in general: The United States, Italy and Spain supplied acute and convalescent COVID-19 samples.

Specimen: PBMCs or T cells enriched from blood (not recorded which). The rearrangement uses TRBV11-1 and TRBJ1-1; the match to TRBD1 covers 8 bases. The sequence derives from a woman in her thirties or forties who had recovered from COVID-19. CDR3 region: CASSSTDRVEAFF. CDR3 coding DNA: TGTGCCAGCAGCTCCACGGACAGGGTTGAAGCTTTCTTT.